The entry that follows covers one TCR beta chain sequence. The antigen remains unidentified. The data derive from a study of T cell responses to AZD1222 COVID-19 vaccine. Assay used: immunoSEQ multiplex PCR; TCRdb lists only in-frame clones, some missing. The sample contains some 84,000 clones, 65% to 90% of which appear only once. Points from the study as a whole: Donors were mostly white British, more females; clonal diversity possibly underestimated.

V shed 4 bases and J 5 bases; nucleotides not matched to a gene: 4. The CDR3 contains 14 residues. Germline-derived CDR1 and CDR2 are LGHDT and YNNKEL (reference sequence). The genes are TRBV3-1 (or the pseudogene TRBV3-2) and TRBJ1-3, with 8 bases that match TRBD1. The source material was peripheral blood, sampled on day 0 of AZD1222 vaccination. The sequence derives from an adult in good health. CDR3 region: CASSLGTGRNTIYF. CDR3 sequence (DNA): TGTGCCAGCAGCCTTGGGACAGGACGAAACACCATATATTTT.